Listed below are T cell receptor beta chains from one sample, sequenced in a study of blood T cell repertoires in COVID-19. Using immunoSEQ multiplex PCR, the repertoire was profiled, and TCRdb retains in-frame clones only, with some absent. The sample lists roughly 300,000 clones, around 90% occurring once. The sequenced sample was PBMCs or T cells enriched from blood (not recorded which). Source of these receptors: a woman in her twenties or thirties who had recovered from COVID-19. Each CDR3 is given with its conserved first and last residue. The order of the fields is V gene, CDR3 protein.

TRBV7-2,CASSFVSYNSPLHF
TRBV7-6,CAIGGYPGQKRTGELFF
TRBV6-5,CASKGTPNTGELFF
TRBV6-1,CASSDTGGYTF
TRBV18,CASSRSPGGGAYEQYF
TRBV28,CASSFLFLGQNSNYGYTF
TRBV15,CATSRDLGSNEKLFF
TRBV5-6,CASSYYGGNNEKLFF
TRBV7-2,CASSLTGPGGYEQYF
TRBV28,CASSRQQGGSEKLFF
TRBV11-3,CASSLALGYTF
TRBV30,CAWGGVGSYEQYF
TRBV3-1/TRBV3-2,CASSQGRDRGHYGYTF
TRBV28,CASTSRDRLNTGELFF
TRBV27,CASSPGTGGREKLFF
TRBV4-3,CASSQETGGWETQYF
TRBV28,CASRMANTEAFF
TRBV19,CASSIGQGPSTDTQYF
TRBV5-1,CASSLGTQGTEAFF
TRBV12-5,CASGLVTRSNTGELFF
TRBV11-1,CASSLGGNSREQFF
TRBV18,CASSPGGTGYTDTQYF
TRBV4-3,CASSQDAGPPETQYF
TRBV28,CASSSGQGAYQPQHF
TRBV7-2,CASSPGGPSYGYTF
TRBV27,CASSSGTLTGELFF
TRBV10-3,CAISERGASGNTIYF
TRBV5-6,CASSLAGTGRGTEAFF
TRBV5-1,CASSADRTIYEQYF
TRBV3-1/TRBV3-2,CASSPTSVSGQYF
TRBV10-3,CAIGQGGETQYF
TRBV6-5,CASSYRTGMDSPLHF
TRBV30,CAWSLGLANEQFF
TRBV4-2,CASSQDWTGSSEAFF
TRBV5-4,CASSLDGRATEAFF
TRBV5-1,CASSFIAGGPTDTQYF
TRBV4-3,CASSQDIRRVGEQYF
TRBV27,CASRTPGAYEQYF
TRBV2,CASTRDRNTGELFF
TRBV18,CASSPPTGSSGNTIYF
TRBV15,CATSREGQGNTGELFF
TRBV9,CASSVSAGVNTGELFF
TRBV5-4,CASSLGGPHSGNTIYF
TRBV6-2/TRBV6-3,CASSPSGALSYEQYF
TRBV4-3,CASSPKREDYPEQYF
TRBV19,CASRRIGAGGGDEQFF
TRBV7-9,CASSLGYRTGLETQYF
TRBV6-2/TRBV6-3,CASSRASTGLYNEQFF
TRBV5-3,CARSSRLAGGTGELFF
TRBV28,CASSLRGLGYEQYF
TRBV7-9,CASSLSDTIYF
TRBV5-6,CASSDITAGRQETQYF
TRBV29-1,CSVRTSGVNTEAFF
TRBV6-2/TRBV6-3,CASSYFGQTTYNEQFF